Below are 29 T cell receptor beta chains sequenced from a single sample in a study of CD8 T cells in Susac syndrome. Random-hexamer reverse transcription was applied to roughly 0.45 to 1 ug RNA. TCRdb recomputed calls from the immunoSEQ multiplex PCR reads with MiXCR, one row per CDR3 protein. The sample yields 150,000 to 200,000 distinct CDR3 sequences, 93% seen once. Source material: CD4+ T cells from PBMCs. The receptors shown here come from a human donor in good health.

The rearrangement uses TRBV14 and TRBJ1-4, with 9 bases lining up with TRBD1. There are 16 residues in the CDR3. Unmatched junction bases numbered 4, after V lost 1 base and J lost 4 bases. From germline, CDR1 is SGHDN and CDR2 FVKESK. The CDR3 spells CASSQVGTGYNEKLFF. DNA of the CDR3: TGTGCCAGCAGCCAAGTCGGGACAGGGTATAATGAAAAACTGTTTTTT.

J is TRBJ2-7 and V is TRBV5-1, with D tentatively TRBD1 (6 bases). Germline V gene sequence: CDR1 SGHRS, CDR2 YFSETQ. CDR3 length equals 13 residues. V was trimmed by 6 bases and J by 6 bases, leaving 16 bases between them. Written as DNA, the CDR3 is TGCGCCAGCACCGAGGGGGATAAGGGCGAGCAGTACTTC. Translation gives CASTEGDKGEQYF. The whole variable domain, remainder taken from reference TRBV5-1 and TRBJ2-7, is KAGVTQTPRYLIKTRGQQVTLSCSPISGHRSVSWYQQTPGQGLQFLFEYFSETQRNKGNFPGRFSGRQFSNSRSEMNVSTLELGDSALYLCASTEGDKGEQYFGPGTRLTVT.

The chain is built from TRBV29-1 and TRBJ2-3; D possibly corresponds to TRBD2 (7 bases). This CDR3 region has 17 residues. CDR1 and CDR2 (germline): SQVTM, ANQGSEA. V dropped 4 bases and J dropped 3 bases, with 23 bases sitting between them. The CDR3 nucleotides are TGCAGCGTTGGAGGGGGGGGGCGCCTGGCGGCAACAGATACGCAGTATTTT. Its protein is CSVGGGGRLAATDTQYF.

The V and J genes are TRBV7-9 and TRBJ2-7; D unresolved. Trimming removed 5 bases from V and 5 bases from J, with 16 bases in between. The CDR3 runs to 14 residues. From germline, CDR1 is SEHNR and CDR2 FQNEAQ (reference sequence). CDR3 protein: CASSLLERSHEQYF. In DNA form, the CDR3 reads TGTGCCAGCAGCCTCCTTGAGCGCAGCCACGAGCAGTACTTC.

CDR3 sequence reads: CASSPLSGNTDTQYF. The DNA for the CDR3 is TGTGCCAGCAGCCCCCTGAGCGGGAACACAGATACGCAGTATTTT. This chain joins TRBV14 and TRBJ2-3, with TRBD2 matching 7 bases. Germline lookup yields CDR1 SGHDN and CDR2 FVKESK. The CDR3 consists of 15 residues. With 4 bases clipped from V and 2 bases from J, the junction kept 6 bases outside the gene matches.

The V call is TRBV3-1, the J call TRBJ2-7; TRBD2 agrees at 15 bases. Germline CDR1 is LGHDT and CDR2 is YNNKEL (reference sequence). The J segment lost 5 bases and the V segment lost 1 base, leaving 15 bases of the junction unmatched. This CDR3 is 20 amino acids long. CDR3 coding DNA: TGTGCCAGCAGCCAAGTTGTCCTAAAGGGACTAGCGGGGGGCACGGACGAGCAGTACTTC. Amino acid sequence: CASSQVVLKGLAGGTDEQYF.

In its sample, this clonotype was seen a few times. The junction does not match germline at one end; this may be a read error. V gene TRBV29-1 combines with J gene TRBJ2-5; D might be TRBD2 (5 bases). The germline V gene encodes CDR1 SQVTM and CDR2 ANQGSEA. This CDR3 contains 13 residues. The CDR3 DNA reads as TGTAGCGTTGGAGTTCTAATGGGGGAGACCCAGTACTTC. Its translation is CSVGVLMGETQYF.

The chain combines TRBV4-1 with TRBJ2-4, with D perhaps matching TRBD1 or TRBD2 (5 bases each). Between the trimmed V and J ends, which lost 2 bases and 3 bases, there was a span of 14 bases. Per the germline V gene, CDR1 is MGHRA and CDR2 is YSYEKL. The CDR3 totals 16 residues. The CDR3 spells CASSQPLQGVKNIQYF. The CDR3 nucleotides are TGCGCCAGCAGCCAACCCCTCCAGGGAGTCAAAAACATTCAGTACTTC.

This clonotype was picked up one time. This chain joins TRBV4-1 and TRBJ2-5; 9 nucleotides align to TRBD2. The germline CDR1 and CDR2 sequences are MGHRA and YSYEKL. V lost 4 bases and J lost 4; bases outside the gene matches: 7. The CDR3 spans 15 residues. The CDR3 nucleotides are TGCGCCAGCAGCCCAGGAGGACTAGCGTTAGAGACCCAGTACTTC. This codes for CASSPGGLALETQYF.

J is TRBJ2-6 and V is TRBV20-1; D is possibly TRBD2 (6 bases). The germline gives CDR1 DFQATT, CDR2 SNEGSKA (reference sequence). The CDR3 is made up of 18 amino acids. V was trimmed by 4 bases and J by 11 bases, leaving 30 bases between them. The CDR3 reads CSATPGGFISERTDVLTF. DNA for the CDR3: TGCAGTGCTACACCCGGAGGGTTTATCTCTGAGCGTACGGACGTCCTGACTTTC.

The chain combines TRBV7-8 with TRBJ2-7; 10 bases line up with TRBD1. With V trimmed by 2 bases and J by 4 bases, 5 bases remained unmatched. The CDR3 is 15 amino acids. Germline CDR1 is SGHVS and CDR2 is FQNEAQ. The chain's CDR3 is CASSLPGTGVYEQYF. CDR3 DNA sequence: TGTGCCAGCAGCTTACCCGGGACAGGGGTTTACGAGCAGTACTTC. The full variable domain, completed using reference TRBV7-8 and TRBJ2-7, is GAGVSQSPRYKVAKRGQDVALRCDPISGHVSLFWYQQALGQGPEFLTYFQNEAQLDKSGLPSDRFFAERPEGSVSTLKIQRTQQEDSAVYLCASSLPGTGVYEQYFGPGTRLTVT.

This sequence joins TRBV18 and TRBJ2-5, with 7 positions matching TRBD2. Germline CDR1 reads KGHSH; CDR2 reads LQKENI. V lost 6 bases and J lost 3; bases outside the gene matches: 7. This CDR3 contains 14 residues. CDR3 protein: CASSPSGAKETQYF. The DNA for the CDR3 is TGTGCCAGCTCCCCCAGCGGGGCTAAAGAGACCCAGTACTTC.

The V gene is TRBV6-2 or TRBV6-3, the J gene TRBJ2-2; D possibly corresponds to TRBD2 (5 bases). Germline-derived CDR1 and CDR2 are MNHEY and SVGEGT. V lost 6 bases, J lost 0 bases, and 14 bases lay in between. The CDR3 extends over 16 amino acids. CDR3 DNA sequence: TGTGCCAGCAGGGAGACTATGTCCACGAACACCGGGGAGCTGTTTTTT. It yields the protein CASRETMSTNTGELFF.

This clonotype was seen once. The chain combines TRBV7-6 with TRBJ2-6; tentative D call: TRBD2 (5 bases). The germline gives CDR1 SGHVS, CDR2 FNYEAQ. The CDR3 is 17 residues long. Trimming took 4 bases from V and 0 from J, leaving 13 bases between them. CDR3 in amino acids: CASSYGITSSGANVLTF. As DNA, the CDR3 is TGTGCCAGCAGCTACGGGATCACTAGCTCTGGGGCCAACGTCCTGACTTTC.

The chain carries TRBV7-3 and TRBJ2-2; unclear D gene. CDR1 and CDR2 (germline): SGHTA, FQGTGA. Trimming left V 4 bases short and J 5 bases short, with 5 bases between. This CDR3 contains 12 residues. The CDR3 sequence is CASSSQTGELFF. The CDR3 region has the DNA TGTGCCAGCAGCTCCCAGACCGGGGAGCTGTTTTTT.

The genes are TRBV6-1 and TRBJ1-1, with 7 bases fitting TRBD1. The V segment lost 3 bases and the J segment 5 bases; nucleotides outside the gene matches: 12. The CDR3 is 16 amino acids. Germline V gene sequence: CDR1 MNHNS, CDR2 SASEGT. The chain's CDR3 is CASSDLWTGWGTEAFF. DNA of the CDR3: TGTGCCAGCAGTGACCTGTGGACAGGATGGGGGACTGAAGCTTTCTTT.

The chain employs TRBV20-1 and TRBJ1-2; 9 bases match TRBD1. Germline V CDR1 and CDR2: DFQATT, SNEGSKA (reference sequence). V trimming: 0 bases; J trimming: 5 bases; junction bases outside the gene matches: 7. The CDR3 has 15 amino acids. The CDR3 loop is CSARDLGQGSYGYTF. CDR3 sequence (DNA): TGCAGTGCTAGAGATCTGGGACAGGGTTCGTATGGCTACACCTTC.

The chain is built from TRBV9 and TRBJ2-5; the match to TRBD2 covers 15 bases. V shed 4 bases and J 4 bases; nucleotides not matched to a gene: 5. Germline V gene lookup returns CDR1 SGDLS and CDR2 YYNGEE. CDR3 length equals 16 residues. Written as DNA, the CDR3 is TGTGCCAGCAGCCTTCGGACTAGCGGGGGGGCAGAGACCCAGTACTTC. Translation: CASSLRTSGGAETQYF.

V usage is TRBV7-2 and J usage is TRBJ2-7, with unresolved D. The germline CDR1 and CDR2 sequences are SGHTA and FQGNSA. The CDR3 length is 12 residues. V lost 5 bases and J lost 3, with 8 bases in between. The CDR3 sequence: CASSESNYEQYF. CDR3 sequence (DNA): TGTGCCAGCAGCGAGTCTAACTACGAGCAGTACTTC.

This sequence joins TRBV2 and TRBJ1-6; D is perhaps TRBD1 (5 bases). V lost 5 bases and J lost 8, with 16 bases in between. CDR1 is SNHLY and CDR2 is FYNNEI in the germline V gene. The CDR3 loop spans 15 amino acids. The CDR3 protein is CASSRDVAGDSPLHF. Here the CDR3 DNA reads TGTGCCAGCAGTCGGGATGTTGCGGGGGATTCACCCCTCCACTTT.

This rearrangement joins TRBV11-2 to TRBJ1-4, with D hard to call. CDR3 length: 13 residues. The germline CDR1 and CDR2 sequences are SGHAT and FQNNGV. Between the trimmed V and J ends, which lost 5 bases and 7 bases, there was a span of 11 bases. CDR3 protein: CASSRGPSEKLFF. The CDR3 DNA sequence: TGTGCCAGCAGCCGTGGGCCCAGTGAAAAACTGTTTTTT.

This clonotype was seen a single time. The chain recombines TRBV19 with TRBJ1-2; D is perhaps TRBD1 (5 bases). This CDR3 spans 13 amino acids. Germline CDR1 reads LNHDA; CDR2 reads SQIVND (reference sequence). Trimming stripped 0 bases from V and 6 bases from J, with 8 bases between. CDR3 protein: CASSIEGRDGYTF. The CDR3 bases are TGTGCCAGTAGTATAGAGGGACGAGATGGCTACACCTTC.

This rearrangement joins TRBV15 to TRBJ2-5, with 9 bases identical to TRBD1. Germline V gene data show CDR1 as LNHNV and CDR2 as YYDKDF (reference sequence). Trimming cost V 2 bases and J 5 bases; bases outside gene matches: 6. CDR3 length equals 15 residues. The CDR3, as DNA: TGTGCCACCAGCAGACCACAGGGGGCCGGGGAGACCCAGTACTTC. The encoded protein is CATSRPQGAGETQYF.

Only one count was recorded for this clonotype. The V call is TRBV25-1, the J call TRBJ1-2; unclear D gene. This CDR3 contains 14 residues. Germline V CDR1 and CDR2: MGHDK, SYGVNS. V lost 5 bases to trimming and J lost 2 bases, with 12 bases between them. CDR3 residues: CASSPKWPNYGYTF. The CDR3 DNA sequence: TGTGCCAGCAGTCCCAAGTGGCCCAACTATGGCTACACCTTC.

V gene TRBV5-1 combines with J gene TRBJ2-5, with 11 nucleotides matching TRBD2. V was clipped by 0 bases and J by 4 bases; unmatched bases: 5. From germline, CDR1 is SGHRS and CDR2 YFSETQ. The CDR3 totals 16 residues. In DNA, the CDR3 is TGCGCCAGCAGCTTGGGGCCTAGCGGGGGGACAGAGACCCAGTACTTC. Its translation: CASSLGPSGGTETQYF.

The chain couples TRBV2 to TRBJ1-1, with 7 bases lining up with TRBD1. The CDR3 has 12 amino acids. The V gene's germline CDR1 is SNHLY and CDR2 FYNNEI. V shed 7 bases, J shed 6 bases, and the junction held 5 bases outside the gene matches. The CDR3 protein is CASNNRGPEAFF. In DNA form, the CDR3 reads TGTGCCAGCAATAACAGGGGCCCTGAAGCTTTCTTT.

The genes are TRBV29-1 and TRBJ2-7; D is ambiguous. The V gene lost 5 bases and the J gene lost 3 bases, with 11 bases spanning the gap. The length of the CDR3 is 12 residues. In germline, CDR1 is SQVTM, CDR2 ANQGSEA. In nucleotides, the CDR3 is TGCAGCGTTAATGACTTAGGCTACGAGCAGTACTTC. Protein: CSVNDLGYEQYF.

This clonotype was recorded once. CDR3 region: CSARTPGLAGGLDTQYF. The CDR3 nucleotides read TGCAGTGCTAGAACCCCGGGACTAGCGGGGGGGTTAGATACGCAGTATTTT. J is TRBJ2-3 and V is TRBV20-1; 16 bases are a match to TRBD2. After removal of 2 bases from V and 5 bases from J, the junction contained 7 bases not matched to a gene. The CDR3 spans 17 residues. CDR1 and CDR2 (germline): DFQATT, SNEGSKA (reference sequence).

In nucleotides, the CDR3 is TGTGCCAGTAACGAGCGGGGGAGCACAGATACGCAGTATTTT. It codes for CASNERGSTDTQYF. The rearrangement links TRBV19 to TRBJ2-3, with 8 bases aligning to TRBD2. The CDR3 totals 14 residues. CDR1 and CDR2 (germline): LNHDA, SQIVND (reference sequence). The V gene end was trimmed by 7 bases and the J gene end by 0 bases; junction bases not matched to a gene: 3.